The T cell receptor beta chain described here comes from a study of regulatory T cells in long-lasting Graves disease. Overall study findings and caveats: Persistent-disease Graves' patients showed less TCR diversity than new cases. Accuracy may have suffered from the small sample size.

This clonotype was observed at least ten times. What it binds is unknown. Arm-PCR of CDR3 regions and iRepertoire HTBI primers were the basis on which TCR beta libraries were built. One entry per CDR3 protein results from TCRdb running MiXCR on the multiplex PCR reads. Here the sample spans 450,000 or so distinct CDR3 sequences, 22% being singletons. Time point specified: persistent/refractory GD, antithyroid drugs over 5 years with positive TRAb. Making the TCR library involved RNA that had been extracted from PBMCs. This sample comprised peripheral blood mononuclear cells (PBMCs), obtained when the disease was refractory, from a patient treated with antithyroid drugs. This TCR was recovered from a female donor with Graves disease.

CDR3 region: CSVLTENYEQYF. In DNA form, the CDR3 reads TGCAGCGTATTGACAGAGAACTACGAGCAGTACTTC. The gene calls are TRBV29-1 and TRBJ2-7; weak D call: TRBD1 (5 bases). This CDR3 comprises 12 residues. The germline V gene has CDR1 SQVTM and CDR2 ANQGSEA. Deletions cut 6 bases from V and 3 bases from J, with 12 bases between.